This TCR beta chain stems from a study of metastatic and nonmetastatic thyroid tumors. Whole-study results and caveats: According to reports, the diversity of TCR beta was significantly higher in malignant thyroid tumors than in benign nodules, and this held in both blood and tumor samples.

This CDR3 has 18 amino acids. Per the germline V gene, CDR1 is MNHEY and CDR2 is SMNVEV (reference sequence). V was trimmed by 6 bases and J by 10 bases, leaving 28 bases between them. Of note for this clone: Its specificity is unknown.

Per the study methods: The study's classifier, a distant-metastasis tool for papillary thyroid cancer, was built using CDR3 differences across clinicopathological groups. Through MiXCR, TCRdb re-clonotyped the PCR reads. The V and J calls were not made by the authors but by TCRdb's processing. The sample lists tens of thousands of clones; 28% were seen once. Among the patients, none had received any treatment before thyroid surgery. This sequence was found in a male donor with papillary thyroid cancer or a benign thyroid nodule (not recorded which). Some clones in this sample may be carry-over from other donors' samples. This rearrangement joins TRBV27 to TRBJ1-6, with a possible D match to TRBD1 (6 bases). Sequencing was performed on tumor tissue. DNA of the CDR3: TGTGCCAGCAGACAAAACTTGGGGGGCACGATACTCTTATCACCCCTCCACTTT. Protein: CASRQNLGGTILLSPLHF.